This T cell receptor beta chain was captured by sequencing in a study of blood T cell repertoires in COVID-19. Across the whole study: COVID-19 samples, acute and convalescent, were from the United States, Italy and Spain. Sources were T cells, B-cell-depleted T cells, or PBMCs; the material itself was cDNA or gDNA.

Original processing methods: Estimation of nucleated cell counts was performed using reference gene primer amplification. Only in-frame clones appear in the TCRdb table, and some are missing; sequencing was by immunoSEQ multiplex PCR. The V and J calls and clone size are taken from that table; D and trimming were inferred from the DNA. The sample lists under 350,000 clones, 80% to 90% occurring once. Sequencing was done on a sample of PBMCs or T cells enriched from blood (not recorded which). The TCR sequence derives from a woman aged 40-49 years with acute COVID-19.

The CDR3 sequence is CASSYSLVNTGGRYEQYF. CDR3 bases: TGTGCCAGCAGTTACTCGCTTGTTAATACGGGGGGTAGGTACGAGCAGTACTTC. V usage is TRBV6-2 or TRBV6-3 and J usage is TRBJ2-7, with 7 bases lining up with TRBD2. Looked up from germline, CDR1 is MNHEY and CDR2 is SVGEGT. The CDR3 has 18 amino acids. V lost 0 bases to trimming and J lost 4 bases; unmatched junction nucleotides: 15.